The clone carrying this T cell receptor beta chain was detected ten times or more. The source of the sample is a study of glioma-infiltrating T cells. Per germline, CDR1 SNHLY and CDR2 FYNNEI. The CDR3 has 13 amino acids. Trimming removed 6 bases from V and 7 bases from J; junction bases left unmatched: 8. Amplification of TCR alpha and beta CDR3 regions from RNA used iRepertoire nested multiplex PCR. TCRdb re-called the multiplex PCR reads through MiXCR, storing one row per CDR3 protein. The table has about 94,000 distinct CDR3 sequences, less than 30% seen once; the top ten hold roughly 7%. This chain joins TRBV2 and TRBJ2-7, with TRBD2 identical over 8 bases. The sequence derives from a human donor with low-grade glioma or glioblastoma, undergoing nonglioma brain surgery, or in good health (not recorded which). Sequencing used glioma tissue, nonneoplastic brain tissue, or PBMCs (not recorded which). The CDR3 DNA sequence: TGTGCCAGCAGGGGACTAGGTACGGGTGAGCAGTACTTC. This gives the protein CASRGLGTGEQYF.